Each of the 12 T cell receptor beta chains below was sequenced from the same sample in a study of immune cell composition in non-small cell lung cancer. Some clones are missing from TCRdb's copy, which holds only in-frame ones; the method was immunoSEQ multiplex PCR. This table holds about 4,000 clones, around 70% found once. The sequencing sample was made of lung tumor tissue. These receptor sequences come from a human donor with non-small cell lung cancer.

This clone showed up just once. The chain is built from TRBV27 and TRBJ2-5; D might be TRBD1 (6 bases). The J call may not be correct, given that the DNA end is closer to TRBJ2-7. The CDR3 sequence is 13 residues long. Germline values: CDR1 MNHEY, CDR2 SMNVEV (reference sequence). CDR3 amino acids: CASSAQGNDEQYF. The CDR3 DNA reads TGTGCCAGCAGTGCCCAGGGGAACGACGAGCAGTACTTC.

The gene calls are TRBV28 and TRBJ2-2; 9 bases align to TRBD1. The ends lost 5 bases at V and 7 bases at J; junction bases unmatched: 5. This CDR3 comprises 14 residues. CDR1 is MDHEN and CDR2 is SYDVKM in the germline V gene. The CDR3 is CASSPGQGGGELFF. As DNA, the CDR3 is TGTGCCAGCAGTCCGGGACAGGGCGGCGGGGAGCTGTTTTTT.

The rearrangement uses TRBV7-2 and TRBJ2-7, with TRBD1 matching 7 bases. The CDR3 covers 14 residues. J was trimmed by 10 bases and V by 5 bases; bases with no gene match: 14. The germline CDR1 and CDR2 sequences are SGHTA and FQGNSA. CDR3 protein: CASSPGTALNKQYF. For the CDR3, the DNA is TGTGCCAGCAGCCCTGGGACAGCCCTTAATAAACAGTACTTC.

This clone was detected a few times. The chain's CDR3 is CAISETGTGNQPQHF. CDR3 bases: TGTGCCATCAGTGAGACCGGGACAGGGAATCAGCCCCAGCATTTT. The rearrangement joins TRBV10-3 to TRBJ1-5, with 9 bases fitting TRBD1. This CDR3 spans 15 amino acids. Trimming took 2 bases from V and 4 from J; bases not matched to a gene: 3. Germline CDR1 and CDR2: ENHRY and SYGVKD.

This clone has a handful of counts. This CDR3 reads CASSQGPTGGAQPQHF. The CDR3 region has the DNA TGTGCCAGCAGCCAAGGGCCGACAGGGGGTGCTCAGCCCCAGCATTTT. The V and J genes are TRBV4-2 and TRBJ1-5, with TRBD1 matching over 9 bases. CDR1 LGHNA and CDR2 YNFKEQ come from the germline V gene. The ends lost 1 base at V and 6 bases at J; junction bases unmatched: 7. This CDR3 contains 16 residues.

This chain joins TRBV5-4 and TRBJ2-1; 14 nucleotides line up with TRBD2. In germline, CDR1 is SGHNT, CDR2 YYREEE (reference sequence). There are 18 residues in the CDR3. With V trimmed by 0 bases and J by 4 bases, 6 bases remained unmatched. The CDR3 is CASSLVRLAGGIYNEQFF. DNA for the CDR3: TGTGCCAGCAGCTTGGTACGACTAGCGGGAGGGATATACAATGAGCAGTTCTTC. Filled out from reference TRBV5-4 and TRBJ2-1, the complete variable domain reads ETGVTQSPTHLIKTRGQQVTLRCSSQSGHNTVSWYQQALGQGPQFIFQYYREEENGRGNFPPRFSGLQFPNYSSELNVNALELDDSALYLCASSLVRLAGGIYNEQFFGPGTRLTVL.

This chain uses TRBV6-1 with TRBJ2-7, with 11 nucleotides matching TRBD2. Trimming cost V 4 bases and J 0 bases; bases outside gene matches: 5. The CDR3 runs 16 residues. From germline, CDR1 is MNHNS and CDR2 SASEGT. The CDR3 region has the DNA TGTGCCAGCAGTGCTTACACTAGCGGGAGCTCCTACGAGCAGTACTTC. It specifies CASSAYTSGSSYEQYF.

This clone was picked up one time. This chain joins TRBV30 and TRBJ1-4, with D possibly TRBD1 on 5 matching bases. V gave up 3 bases and J gave up 8 bases, with 13 bases separating them. Germline V gives CDR1 GTSNPN, CDR2 SVGIG (reference sequence). The length of the CDR3 is 13 residues. The CDR3 here is CAWRADIAEKLFF. The CDR3, as DNA: TGTGCCTGGAGGGCGGACATCGCGGAAAAACTGTTTTTT.

The chain has TRBV19 and TRBJ1-1; D unclear. Trimming pared 6 bases from V and 1 base from J, leaving 9 bases between. The CDR3 covers 13 residues. Germline assignment: CDR1 LNHDA and CDR2 SQIVND (reference sequence). The CDR3 is CASSINKNTEAFF. CDR3 sequence (DNA): TGTGCCAGTAGCATAAATAAGAACACTGAAGCTTTCTTT.

V usage is TRBV6-6 and J usage is TRBJ2-7, with D perhaps matching TRBD1 (6 bases). The germline V gene encodes CDR1 MNHNY and CDR2 SVGAGI (reference sequence). This CDR3 is built from 15 residues. V dropped 0 bases and J dropped 3 bases, with 12 bases sitting between them. CDR3 loop: CASSYSGAPHYEQYF. In nucleotides, the CDR3 is TGTGCCAGCAGTTACTCGGGGGCCCCCCACTACGAGCAGTACTTC.

The chain employs TRBV6-5 and TRBJ1-3, with D perhaps matching TRBD1 (6 bases). The germline V gene encodes CDR1 MNHEY and CDR2 SVGAGI. There are 15 residues in the CDR3. Trimming left V 4 bases short and J 0 bases short, with 10 bases between. The CDR3 protein is CASSLRQVSGNTIYF. CDR3 bases: TGTGCCAGCAGTTTACGACAGGTCTCTGGAAACACCATATATTTT.

This sequence joins TRBV7-9 and TRBJ2-5; the D is unclear. This CDR3 has 11 residues. Deletions cut 5 bases from V and 2 bases from J, with 3 bases between. Germline V lookup: CDR1 SEHNR, CDR2 FQNEAQ (reference sequence). The CDR3 is CASSPQETQYF. CDR3 coding DNA: TGTGCCAGCAGCCCTCAAGAGACCCAGTACTTC.